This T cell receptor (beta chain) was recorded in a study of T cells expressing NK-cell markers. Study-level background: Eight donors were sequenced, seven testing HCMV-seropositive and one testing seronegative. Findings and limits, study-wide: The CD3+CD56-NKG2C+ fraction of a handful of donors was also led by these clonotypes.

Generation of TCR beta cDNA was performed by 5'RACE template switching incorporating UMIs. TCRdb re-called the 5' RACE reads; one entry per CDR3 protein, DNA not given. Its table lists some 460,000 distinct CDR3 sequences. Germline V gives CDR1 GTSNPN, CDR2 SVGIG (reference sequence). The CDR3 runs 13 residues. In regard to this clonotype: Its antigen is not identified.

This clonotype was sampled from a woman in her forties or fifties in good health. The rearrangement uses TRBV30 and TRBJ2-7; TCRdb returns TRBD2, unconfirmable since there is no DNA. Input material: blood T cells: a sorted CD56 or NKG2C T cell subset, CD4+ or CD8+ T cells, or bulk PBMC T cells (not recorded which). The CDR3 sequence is CAWSGGRPSEQYF.